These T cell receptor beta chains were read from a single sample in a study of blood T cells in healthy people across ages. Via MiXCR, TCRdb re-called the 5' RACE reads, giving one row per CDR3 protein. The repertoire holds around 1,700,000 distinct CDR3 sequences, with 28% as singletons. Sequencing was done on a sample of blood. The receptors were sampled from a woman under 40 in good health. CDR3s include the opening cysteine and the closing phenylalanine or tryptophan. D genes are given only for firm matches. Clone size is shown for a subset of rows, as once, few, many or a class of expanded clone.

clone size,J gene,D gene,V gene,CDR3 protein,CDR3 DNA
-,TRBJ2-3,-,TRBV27,CASSLRGRADLTDTQYF,TGTGCCAGCAGTTTACGGGGGCGTGCGGATCTCACAGATACGCAGTATTTT
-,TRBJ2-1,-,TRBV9,CAGRTGVVGEQFF,TGTGCCGGCAGGACGGGAGTAGTCGGTGAGCAGTTCTTC
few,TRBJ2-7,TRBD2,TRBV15,CATSERLAGAGEQYF,TGTGCCACCAGCGAGCGACTAGCGGGAGCGGGAGAGCAGTACTTC
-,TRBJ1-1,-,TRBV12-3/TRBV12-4,CASSFATVNTEAFF,TGTGCCAGCAGTTTCGCGACGGTGAACACTGAAGCTTTCTTT
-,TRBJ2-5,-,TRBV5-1,CASSPPQELQETQYF,TGCGCCAGCAGCCCCCCCCAGGAGCTCCAAGAGACCCAGTACTTC
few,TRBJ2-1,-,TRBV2,CASGGGVTMSSYNEQFF,TGTGCCAGCGGAGGGGGCGTCACGATGAGCTCCTACAATGAGCAGTTCTTC
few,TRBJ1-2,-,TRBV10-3,CAISETAVPDYTF,TGTGCCATCAGTGAAACGGCAGTGCCTGACTACACCTTC
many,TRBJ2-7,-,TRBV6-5,CASIDSGGGFEQYF,TGTGCCAGCATCGACTCAGGCGGAGGGTTCGAGCAGTACTTC
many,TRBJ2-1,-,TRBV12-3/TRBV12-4,CASSSLGGRTPHNEQFF,TGTGCCAGCAGTTCCCTCGGGGGCCGTACTCCCCACAATGAGCAGTTCTTC
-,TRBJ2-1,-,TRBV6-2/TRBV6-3,CASETVNEQFF,TGTGCCAGCGAGACGGTCAATGAGCAGTTCTTC
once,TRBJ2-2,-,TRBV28,CASSSLRLVPGELFF,TGTGCCAGCAGTTCCCTCCGGTTGGTTCCCGGGGAGCTGTTTTTT
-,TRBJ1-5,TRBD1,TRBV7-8,CTSSPNRGYGQPQHF,TGTACCAGCAGCCCCAACAGGGGGTACGGTCAGCCCCAGCATTTT
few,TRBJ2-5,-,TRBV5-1,CASSLGQLEETQYF,TGCGCCAGCAGCTTGGGACAGTTAGAAGAGACCCAGTACTTC
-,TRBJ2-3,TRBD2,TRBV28,CASSGLAGVGDTQYF,TGTGCCAGCTCGGGACTAGCGGGAGTGGGAGATACGCAGTATTTT
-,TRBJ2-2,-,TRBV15,CATSSRDSANTGELFF,TGTGCCACCAGTTCGCGGGACTCCGCGAACACCGGGGAGCTGTTTTTT
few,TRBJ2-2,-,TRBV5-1,CASSLNGVGELFF,TGCGCCAGCAGCTTAAACGGTGTCGGGGAGCTGTTTTTT
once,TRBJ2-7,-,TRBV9,CASSAGPPGHTIAYEQYF,TGTGCCAGCAGCGCCGGCCCCCCGGGACACACCATCGCCTACGAGCAGTACTTC
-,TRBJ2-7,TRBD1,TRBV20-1,CSARTGTELYEQYF,TGCAGTGCTAGGACAGGGACAGAACTCTACGAGCAGTACTTC
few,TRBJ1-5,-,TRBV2,CASNLGSNQPQHF,TGTGCCAGCAATTTGGGTAGCAATCAGCCCCAGCATTTT
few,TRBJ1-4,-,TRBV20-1,CSAMGGSEKLFF,TGCAGTGCTATGGGGGGCAGTGAAAAACTGTTTTTT
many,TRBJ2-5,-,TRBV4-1,CASSHPTRGKTQYF,TGCGCCAGCAGCCACCCCACCAGGGGAAAGACCCAGTACTTC
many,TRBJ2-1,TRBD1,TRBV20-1,CSGDRGPRSYNEQFF,TGCAGCGGGGACAGGGGGCCACGCTCCTACAATGAGCAGTTCTTC
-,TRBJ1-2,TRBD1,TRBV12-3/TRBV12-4,CASRWDRDAYGYTF,TGTGCCAGCAGGTGGGACAGGGATGCCTATGGCTACACCTTC
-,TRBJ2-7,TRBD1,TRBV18,CASSPDRDIHEQYF,TGTGCCAGCTCACCTGACAGGGACATCCACGAGCAGTACTTC
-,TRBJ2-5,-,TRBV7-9,CASSSGVGEEETQYF,TGTGCCAGCAGCTCGGGGGTCGGGGAGGAGGAGACCCAGTACTTC
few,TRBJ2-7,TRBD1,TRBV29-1,CSARQGREQYF,TGCAGCGCTCGACAGGGTCGGGAGCAGTACTTC
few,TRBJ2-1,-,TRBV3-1,CASSQASGVLSYNEQFF,TGTGCCAGCAGCCAAGCGTCGGGGGTCCTCTCCTACAATGAGCAGTTCTTC
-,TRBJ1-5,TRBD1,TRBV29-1,CSVQETGTGPYSNQPQHF,TGCAGCGTGCAAGAAACCGGGACAGGACCATATAGCAATCAGCCCCAGCATTTT
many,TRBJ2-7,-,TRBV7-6,CASSANREYEQYF,TGTGCCAGCAGCGCCAACAGGGAATACGAGCAGTACTTC
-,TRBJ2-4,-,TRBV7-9,CASSVSGLEGSLAKNIQYF,TGTGCCAGCAGCGTATCGGGGCTCGAGGGGAGTCTAGCCAAAAACATTCAGTACTTC
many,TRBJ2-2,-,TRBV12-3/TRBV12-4,CASSPRNTGELFF,TGTGCCAGCAGCCCTCGGAACACCGGGGAGCTGTTTTTT
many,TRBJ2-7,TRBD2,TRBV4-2,CASSQAAGGSSYEQYF,TGTGCCAGCAGCCAAGCAGCGGGGGGGAGCTCCTACGAGCAGTACTTC
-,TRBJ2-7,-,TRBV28,CASSNPGLWNEQYF,TGTGCCAGCTCCAACCCAGGGTTGTGGAACGAGCAGTACTTC
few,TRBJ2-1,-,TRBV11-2,CASSSYIPLGSAATGFF,TGTGCCAGCAGCTCATATATCCCTTTGGGGTCAGCGGCGACAGGGTTCTTC
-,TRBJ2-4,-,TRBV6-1,CASSDGWAKNIQYF,TGTGCCAGCAGTGACGGGTGGGCCAAAAACATACAGTACTTC
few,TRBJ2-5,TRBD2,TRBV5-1,CASSSSGGAPQETQYF,TGCGCCAGCAGCTCTAGCGGGGGGGCCCCCCAAGAGACCCAGTACTTC
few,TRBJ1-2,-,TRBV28,CASSSTPTDTSGYTF,TGTGCCAGCAGTTCGACCCCGACAGACACAAGCGGCTACACCTTC
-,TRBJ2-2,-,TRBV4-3,CASSQERTDRGTGELFF,TGCGCCAGCAGCCAAGAAAGGACTGACCGAGGTACCGGGGAGCTGTTTTTT
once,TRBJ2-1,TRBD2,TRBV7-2,CASSLAAGTSGRVDNEQFF,TGTGCCAGCAGCTTAGCCGCCGGGACTAGCGGGAGAGTCGACAATGAGCAGTTCTTC
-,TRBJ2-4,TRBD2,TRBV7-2,CACSIEGLRIQYF,TGTGCCTGCAGTATAGAGGGACTACGCATTCAGTACTTC